The clone carrying this T cell receptor beta chain was recorded at least ten times. Antigen specificity is unknown. The data stem from a study of CD8+CD57+ T cells in acquired aplastic anemia. Study as a whole: Each DNA sample taken from sorted CD4+ and CD8+ cells came to about 3 ug on average.

Only patients with CD8+CD57+ cell expansion on flow cytometry were chosen for sequencing. The patients, all of them, had severe acquired aplastic anemia. Sampling of blood occurred while the patients had still received no therapy. Overall study results and limits: Patients were compared with controls for CD8+ Simpson's diversity, and no significant difference emerged.

Trimming stripped 6 bases from V and 2 bases from J, with 14 bases between. The length of the CDR3 is 15 residues. The germline CDR1 and CDR2 sequences are MNHNS and SASEGT. CDR3 and TCR beta VDJ profiling relied on a genomic DNA template. TCRdb reprocessed the reads with MiXCR, giving one entry per CDR3 protein. The repertoire holds under 200,000 distinct CDR3 sequences, with around half as singletons. This TCR was recovered from a human donor with aplastic anemia. The J gene is TRBJ1-5, the V gene TRBV6-1; no firm D call. Sample: sorted CD4+, CD8+, or CD8+CD57+ T cells (not recorded which) from PBMCs. The CDR3 DNA reads as TGTGCCAGCAGCGCAGGAGCCTTGGGCAATCAGCCCCAGCATTTT. Its translation: CASSAGALGNQPQHF.